This entry concerns a single T cell receptor beta chain. Its antigen is not identified. Amplification used 60 Vbeta primers and 13 Jbeta primers. The assay was immunoSEQ multiplex PCR, and TCRdb's table has in-frame clones only and misses some. This table lists 200,000 or so clones. This entry comes from a study of cytomegalovirus exposure and HLA in healthy donors. At the level of the study: In a previous analysis, 95 million to 130 million unique TCR beta sequences were found from some 180 million T cells.

Study conclusions and caveats: It has been reported that TCR beta sequences accurately predicted the HLA-A and HLA-B alleles of most subjects. Productive rates of about 90% or about 30% were seen for most TCR beta V segments in an earlier analysis.

J lost 6 bases, V lost 6 bases, and 12 bases had no gene match. There are 15 residues in the CDR3. Looked up from germline, CDR1 is MDHEN and CDR2 is SYDVKM. The receptor's source is a girl aged 2-10 years in good health and CMV-seropositive. Material: PBMCs. The rearrangement links TRBV28 to TRBJ2-3, with TRBD2 identical over 7 bases. The CDR3 nucleotides are TGTGCCAGCAGCCGGGGACTAATAAACGCGGATACGCAGTATTTT. Its protein is CASSRGLINADTQYF.